A single T cell receptor beta chain is shown here with its context. Its antigen is undetermined. At one end the junction does not follow the germline gene, possibly because of a read error. These data originate in a study of shared clonotypes between healthy human individuals. The donor population consisted of healthy HIV-negative adults with no recent acute infections or vaccinations. A deep-level run was used for the assay. Profiled with immunoSEQ multiplex PCR; TCRdb holds only in-frame clones, not every one. Among about 600,000 clones listed, roughly four fifths were seen once. General study findings and limits: Represented diversity, genetic and exposure-history alike, was limited by few donors.

Per germline, CDR1 SGHAT and CDR2 FQNNGV. CDR3 size: 15 residues. This receptor was identified in a woman aged 40 to 50 in good health. Some clones in this sample may be carry-over from other donors' samples. The rearrangement uses TRBV11-2 and TRBJ2-5; TRBD2 matches 14 bases. The sample taken for sequencing was PBMCs. CDR3 coding DNA: TGTACCAGCAGCCCGAGGACTAGCGGGGGGGAGACCCAGTACTTC. This translates into CTSSPRTSGGETQYF.